The source of this T cell receptor beta chain is a study of a mutant IDH1 vaccine in newly diagnosed glioma. Of note for this clone: Its antigen is currently unknown.

The CDR3 extends over 15 amino acids. The V and J ends lost 5 bases and 4 bases, in that order; junction bases with no gene match: 5. The germline gives CDR1 MNHNS, CDR2 SASEGT. Repertoires were generated with immunoSEQ multiplex PCR, while TCRdb's copy carries only in-frame clones and drops some. The data hold 110,000 or so clones, with about 90% observed a single time. Time point defined: week 11, during vaccination. The vaccine gave 300 ug of a 20-mer mutant IDH1 peptide subcutaneously per dose. V and J are TRBV6-1 and TRBJ2-1; 10 bases map to TRBD2. The starting material was PBMCs, obtained from a glioma patient whose treatment included an IDH1 peptide vaccine. This clonotype was obtained from a woman aged 45-65 years with glioma. The CDR3 nucleotides read TGTGCCAGCAGTACACTAGCGGGAACGTACAATGAGCAGTTCTTC. Translating gives CASSTLAGTYNEQFF.